This T cell receptor (beta chain) came from a study of blood T cell repertoires in COVID-19 (dated by TCRdb to the early 2020s). About the investigation overall: Recovered participants in ImmuneRACE Cohort 3 were defined as having two consecutive negative NP/OP PCR tests, clearance from a healthcare professional, or resolution of symptoms. Samples covering the acute and convalescent phases of COVID-19 were provided by collaborators in the United States, Italy and Spain. The prospective study material was composed of cDNA or gDNA derived from T cells, B-cell-depleted T cells, or PBMCs. The dataset comprised deeply sampled blood TCRbeta repertoires from subjects exposed to, actively infected with, or recovered from COVID-19. The repertoires were made available in a free public database intended to serve as a resource for research on the immune response to SARS-CoV-2. The samples were drawn from the first 160 participants of the ongoing ImmuneRACE study and from roughly 1,300 subjects provided by 6 global collaborators. Sample metadata almost always included a de-identified subject ID, COVID-19 status, age in years and sex. Where HLA class I and class II types were available, the types were taken from metadata supplied by the sample provider, not from assay-based typing. The study at large found these results: The amount of clinical and demographic metadata varied by source and participant and was provided uncurated.

The germline V gene gives CDR1 as KGHSH and CDR2 as LQKENI. There are 15 amino acids in the CDR3, from cysteine to phenylalanine inclusive. Of the read, only the CDR3 DNA is kept; its 45 bases are in frame from base 1. Trimming removed 2 bases from V and 6 bases from J, leaving 16 bases between the germline ends. TCRbeta CDR3 regions were amplified from genomic DNA using the immunoSEQ Assay, a bias-controlled multiplex PCR. The study's own analysis went as follows. The number of nucleated cells in each sample was estimated by amplification of reference gene primers within the assay. To quantify the absolute abundance of each unique TCRbeta CDR3 rearrangement, sequence reads were collapsed and filtered. For each sample, productive Simpson clonality was calculated as the square root of Simpson's diversity index over productive rearrangements. In its TCRdb copy, this immuneACCESS table keeps in-frame sequences only and misses some clones. Where compared with another copy, unresolved V genes explain less than half of these, and the others have no known cause. V and J calls and clone size come straight from that table; D and trimming were deduced from the DNA. This sample holds about 170,000 clones; 79% were observed only once. The top ten clones comprise under 20% of the sample.

Comment on this clone: Its antigen specificity is not known. Nothing much larger sits one base from this clone, and base qualities are not available.

Participants in the prospective study were aged about 18 to 89 years, lived in 20 to 30 United States geographic areas, and enrolled through a virtual design. In the prospective study, cohorts were assigned on the basis of participant-reported clinical history obtained from a screening survey and a study questionnaire. Mobile phlebotomists in the prospective study collected whole blood, serum and a nasopharyngeal or oropharyngeal swab from every participant. Additional blood draws and questionnaires over an approximately two-month period could optionally be provided by prospective study participants. Before DNA extraction, blood samples from the prospective study were shipped at room temperature or frozen.

The sequence came from a woman in her 70s in a cohort exposed to, infected with or recovered from COVID-19 (not recorded which). Sequenced input: PBMCs or T cells enriched from blood (not recorded which). The chain joins TRBV18 to TRBJ1-2; the D gene is perhaps TRBD1, on 6 matching bases. CDR3 sequence: CASSPANTGNHGYTF. At the DNA level, the sequence is TGTGCCAGCTCACCAGCCAATACAGGGAACCATGGCTACACCTTC.